This record concerns one T cell receptor beta chain sequence. Its antigen is still unknown. Base qualities are missing; no much larger clone stands one base away. The data are from a study of chemoradiotherapy in HPV16-positive cancers (dated by TCRdb to between 2020 and 2023). Study-wide context: Functional T-cell assays on cells from two HPV16-positive patients defined candidate HPV-specific T-cell clones and common TCR motifs. The study asked whether T-cell immunity against the HPV oncoproteins E6 and E7 changes during chemoradiotherapy and whether it affects survival. The candidate HPV-specific TCRs and motifs were subsequently tracked in TCR repertoires obtained from approximately 86 patients with HPV-related cancers. Study-wide findings and limitations: The functional definition of HPV-specific T cells was derived from only a couple of HPV16-positive patients, and the survival association was reported for HPV16-positive patients. Expansion of candidate HPV-specific clones and E7-related TCR motifs was observed in the tumor microenvironment during treatment, whereas no such expansion was observed for non-HPV-specific T cells. Among HPV16-positive patients, expansion of HPV-responsive T cells during chemoradiotherapy was associated with better recurrence-free survival.

Library creation used the immunoSEQ multiplex PCR assay. In its TCRdb copy, this immuneACCESS table keeps in-frame sequences only and misses some clones. Where compared with another copy, unresolved V genes explain less than half of these, and the others have no known cause. The sample includes tens of thousands of clones, with around 88% observed a single time. The top ten hold 4.8% of the sample. For CDR1 and CDR2, the germline V gene lists MNHGY and SVAAGI. From V the trimming removes 6 bases and from J it removes 7 bases, while the gene matches leave 3 bases of the junction unaccounted for. The CDR3 covers 13 residues, taking in both the cysteine and the phenylalanine. The CDR3 DNA has 39 bases and is translated from base 1. Because repertoires were sampled repeatedly during chemoradiotherapy, clonal expansion in the tumor microenvironment could be followed.

Sequences were derived from blood, sampled from a patient who underwent chemoradiotherapy. This TCR was sampled from a human donor with HPV-associated anogenital cancer. This receptor chain uses TRBV6-9 and TRBJ1-6, with 7 bases in between that match TRBD1. The DNA sequence is given as TGTGCCAGCAGAGCACAGGGGAATTCACCCCTCCACTTT. It encodes CASRAQGNSPLHF.